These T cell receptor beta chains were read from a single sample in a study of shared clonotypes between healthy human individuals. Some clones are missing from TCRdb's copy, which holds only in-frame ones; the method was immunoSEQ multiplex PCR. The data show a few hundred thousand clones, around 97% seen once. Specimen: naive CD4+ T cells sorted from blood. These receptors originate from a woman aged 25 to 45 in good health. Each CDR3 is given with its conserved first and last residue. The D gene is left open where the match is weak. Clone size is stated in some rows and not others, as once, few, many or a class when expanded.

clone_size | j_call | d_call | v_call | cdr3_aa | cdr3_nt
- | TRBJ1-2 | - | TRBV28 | CASSSIGTGPYGYTF | TGTGCCAGCAGTTCTATTGGCACGGGTCCTTATGGCTACACCTTC
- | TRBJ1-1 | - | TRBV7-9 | CASWGNTEAFF | TGTGCCAGCTGGGGGAACACTGAAGCTTTCTTT
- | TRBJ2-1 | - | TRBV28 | CASRTSSPLNEQFF | TGTGCCAGCAGAACCTCGTCCCCCCTCAATGAGCAGTTCTTC
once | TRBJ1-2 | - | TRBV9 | CASSVAGQVNFYGYTF | TGTGCCAGCAGCGTAGCGGGTCAGGTTAACTTCTATGGCTACACCTTC
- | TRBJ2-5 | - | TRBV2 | CASSRRGEQETQYF | TGTGCCAGCAGTCGGCGTGGGGAACAAGAGACCCAGTACTTC
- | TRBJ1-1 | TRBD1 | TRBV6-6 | CASSSQQGVTEAFF | TGTGCCAGCAGTTCCCAACAGGGGGTGACTGAAGCTTTCTTT
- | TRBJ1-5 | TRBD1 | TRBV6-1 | CASMFDTGAGQPQHF | TGTGCCAGCATGTTTGACACAGGGGCGGGTCAGCCCCAGCATTTT
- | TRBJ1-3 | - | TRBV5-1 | CASSLETSRSGNTIYF | TGCGCCAGCAGCTTGGAGACCTCCCGCTCTGGAAACACCATATATTTT
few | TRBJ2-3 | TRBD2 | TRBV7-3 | CASSPVGVAGVADTQYF | TGTGCCAGCAGTCCAGTGGGGGTAGCGGGAGTTGCGGATACGCAGTATTTT
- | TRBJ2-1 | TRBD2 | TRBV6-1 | CASSDELAGGPIGTNEQFF | TGTGCCAGCAGTGACGAGCTAGCGGGAGGGCCAATCGGGACGAATGAGCAGTTCTTC
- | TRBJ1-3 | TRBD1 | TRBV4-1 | CASSRMTGGLGNTIYF | TGCGCCAGCAGCCGAATGACAGGGGGTCTAGGAAACACCATATATTTT
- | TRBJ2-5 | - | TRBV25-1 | CASSDLTSKETQYF | TGTGCCAGCAGTGATCTGACTTCTAAAGAGACCCAGTACTTC
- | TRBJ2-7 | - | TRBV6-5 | CASSYRVTSYEQYF | TGTGCCAGCAGTTACAGGGTTACATCCTACGAGCAGTACTTC
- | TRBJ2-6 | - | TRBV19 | CASSRRGNSGANVLTF | TGTGCCAGTAGTAGGAGAGGGAACTCTGGGGCCAACGTCCTGACTTTC
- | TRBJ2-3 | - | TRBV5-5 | CASSRALRITDTQYF | TGTGCCAGCAGCCGGGCCCTGCGGATCACAGATACGCAGTATTTT
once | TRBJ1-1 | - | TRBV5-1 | CASSLAGRSEAFF | TGCGCCAGCAGCTTGGCCGGCAGGTCTGAAGCTTTCTTT
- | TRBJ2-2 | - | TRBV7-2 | CASSLGGGGNTGELFF | TGTGCCAGCAGCTTAGGTGGAGGCGGGAACACCGGGGAGCTGTTTTTT
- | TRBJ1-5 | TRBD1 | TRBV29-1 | CSAKGAWSNQPQHF | TGCAGCGCGAAGGGGGCTTGGAGTAATCAGCCCCAGCATTTT
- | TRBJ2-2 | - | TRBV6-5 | CASSYVAGELFF | TGTGCCAGCAGTTACGTTGCCGGGGAGCTGTTTTTT
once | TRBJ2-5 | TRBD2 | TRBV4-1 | CASSPRMQTDGGGTQYF | TGCGCCAGCAGCCCCCGTATGCAGACTGACGGGGGGGGGACCCAGTACTTC
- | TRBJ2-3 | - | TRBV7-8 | CASSLTSGSWGQKDTQYF | TGTGCCAGCAGCTTAACGTCTGGTTCCTGGGGGCAGAAAGATACGCAGTATTTT
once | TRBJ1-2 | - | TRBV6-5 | CASSQTGNYGYTF | TGTGCCAGCAGTCAAACAGGCAACTATGGCTACACCTTC
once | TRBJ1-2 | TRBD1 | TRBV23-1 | CASSHMDRGSGYTF | TGCGCCAGCAGTCACATGGACAGGGGAAGTGGCTACACCTTC
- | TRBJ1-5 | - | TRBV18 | CASSPQAGFSNQPQHF | TGTGCCAGCTCACCCCAGGCGGGGTTTAGCAATCAGCCCCAGCATTTT
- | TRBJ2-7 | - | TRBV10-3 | CAIGGKGYEQYF | TGTGCCATCGGGGGGAAGGGCTACGAGCAGTACTTC
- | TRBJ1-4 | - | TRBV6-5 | CASSPGPKTTKLFF | TGTGCCAGCAGCCCGGGACCCAAAACGACCAAACTGTTTTTT
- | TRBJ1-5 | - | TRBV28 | CASSSPLAQHF | TGTGCCAGCAGTTCCCCTTTGGCCCAGCATTTT
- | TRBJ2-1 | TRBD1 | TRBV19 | CASTGDRSPYNEQFF | TGTGCCAGTACCGGGGACAGGTCCCCCTACAATGAGCAGTTCTTC
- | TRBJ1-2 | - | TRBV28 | CASSPGLDYGYTF | TGTGCCAGCAGTCCGGGGCTTGATTATGGCTACACCTTC
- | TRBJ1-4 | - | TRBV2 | CASTTENEKLFF | TGTGCCAGCACAACAGAAAATGAAAAACTGTTTTTT
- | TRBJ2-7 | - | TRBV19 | CASSLGSGLSYEQYF | TGTGCCAGTAGTCTTGGTAGCGGACTCTCCTACGAGCAGTACTTC